The 5 T cell receptor beta chains below were found in one sample sequenced in a study of breast tumors, draining lymph nodes, adjacent tissues. TCRdb re-analysed the multiplex PCR reads in MiXCR, keeping a single row per CDR3 protein. Here the sample spans under 250,000 distinct CDR3 sequences, less than 40% being singletons. Samples came from axillary lymph nodes draining the breast cancer. Sequenced material: axillary lymph node tissue. The receptor source for this set is a female donor with breast cancer. Some clones in this sample may be carry-over from other donors' samples.

The table lists this clonotype with a few counts. The chain joins TRBV18 to TRBJ2-5; D may correspond to TRBD1 or TRBD2 (6 bases each). Germline CDR1 is KGHSH and CDR2 is LQKENI. V was clipped by 6 bases and J by 0 bases, with 14 bases between them. CDR3 size: 15 residues. CDR3 nucleotide sequence: TGTGCCAGCTCCCATAGCGGACAGTACCAAGAGACCCAGTACTTC. Translated, it gives CASSHSGQYQETQYF.

This clonotype was recorded many times. V and J are TRBV29-1 and TRBJ2-5; TRBD1 aligns across 8 bases. The CDR3 has 14 residues. The germline V gene encodes CDR1 SQVTM and CDR2 ANQGSEA. After removal of 3 bases from V and 2 bases from J, the junction contained 5 bases not matched to a gene. This CDR3 is CSVDWTGIQETQYF. In DNA form, the CDR3 reads TGCAGCGTTGACTGGACAGGGATTCAAGAGACCCAGTACTTC.

The table lists this clonotype with many counts. The chain recombines TRBV19 with TRBJ2-1, with 8 bases lining up with TRBD2. This CDR3 spans 17 amino acids. CDR1 is LNHDA, CDR2 SQIVND, per germline (reference sequence). J was trimmed by 5 bases and V by 2 bases; bases with no gene match: 11. The CDR3, as DNA: TGTGCCAGTAGTATAAGTCGGGGACTAGGGGAGGACAATGAGCAGTTCTTC. Residues: CASSISRGLGEDNEQFF.

The V and J genes are TRBV5-1 and TRBJ1-2; a possible D gene is TRBD1 (5 bases). Trimming stripped 2 bases from V and 5 bases from J, with 13 bases between. This CDR3 is 14 amino acids long. Germline V gene data show CDR1 as SGHRS and CDR2 as YFSETQ. Here the CDR3 reads CASSFQGLPYGYTF. For the CDR3, the DNA is TGCGCCAGCAGCTTCCAGGGACTCCCTTATGGCTACACCTTC.

Many counts were recorded for this clonotype. V usage is TRBV6-1 and J usage is TRBJ2-2; D is ambiguous. The CDR3 loop spans 13 amino acids. Trimming took off 5 bases at V and 11 bases at J, with 15 bases between the two ends. Germline V gene lookup returns CDR1 MNHNS and CDR2 SASEGT. The CDR3 DNA follows: TGTGCCAGCAGTCAACAAAGCAGGCACGAGCTGTTTTTT. Encoded protein: CASSQQSRHELFF.